This is a list of T cell receptor beta chains from one sample in a study of shared clonotypes between healthy human individuals. The method was immunoSEQ multiplex PCR; TCRdb's version includes in-frame clones alone and lacks a portion of them. Of hundreds of thousands of clones listed, approximately 96% are singletons. Sequencing input: memory CD8+ T cells sorted from blood. These receptor sequences come from a man aged 25 to 40 in good health. Each CDR3 is given with its conserved first and last residue. A D gene is named only where the DNA matches it firmly. Where a row states a size, it is once, few, many or the class of an expanded clone; other rows omit it.

d_call	v_call	j_call	clone_size	cdr3_aa	cdr3_nt
TRBD1	TRBV27	TRBJ2-7	-	CASSFQGQVYEQYF	TGTGCCAGCAGTTTTCAGGGACAGGTATACGAGCAGTACTTC
-	TRBV20-1	TRBJ2-4	-	CSASSEYIQYF	TGCAGTGCTAGTTCGGAATACATTCAGTACTTC
TRBD2	TRBV5-1	TRBJ2-1	-	CASSPNLPGLADNEQFF	TGCGCCAGCAGCCCAAATTTACCGGGACTAGCGGACAATGAGCAGTTCTTC
-	TRBV5-6	TRBJ2-5	-	CASSLGQRETQYF	TGTGCCAGCAGCTTGGGACAGAGGGAGACCCAGTACTTC
TRBD2	TRBV11-2	TRBJ2-7	-	CASSLVLAGDDEQYF	TGTGCCAGCAGCTTAGTGCTAGCGGGAGATGACGAGCAGTACTTC
TRBD1	TRBV7-2	TRBJ1-3	-	CASSLAALGQGYTIYF	TGTGCCAGCAGCTTAGCGGCCCTGGGACAGGGATACACCATATATTTT
TRBD2	TRBV5-4	TRBJ2-1	-	CASSPSGSGHEQFF	TGTGCCAGCAGCCCTTCGGGTAGCGGGCATGAGCAGTTCTTC
-	TRBV5-6	TRBJ2-5	-	CASSPTGQETRYF	TGTGCCAGCAGCCCGACTGGCCAAGAGACCCGGTACTTC
-	TRBV2	TRBJ2-3	-	CASSLGGGTDTQYF	TGTGCCAGCAGCCTAGGCGGTGGGACAGATACGCAGTATTTT
-	TRBV5-4	TRBJ1-1	-	CASSLRVNTEAFF	TGTGCCAGCAGCTTGAGAGTTAACACTGAAGCTTTCTTT
-	TRBV4-2	TRBJ1-4	-	CASSQRDIAEKLFF	TGTGCCAGCAGCCAGAGGGACATAGCTGAAAAACTGTTTTTT
TRBD1	TRBV6-6	TRBJ1-5	-	CASSFRDRGANQPQHF	TGTGCCAGCAGTTTCCGGGACAGGGGAGCTAATCAGCCCCAGCATTTT
-	TRBV29-1	TRBJ2-1	-	CSAAPPGRHGDEQFF	TGCAGCGCCGCACCCCCGGGAAGGCATGGGGATGAGCAGTTCTTC
-	TRBV20-1	TRBJ1-2	-	CSEGRVGGYTF	TGCAGTGAGGGCAGGGTGGGCGGCTACACCTTC
TRBD1	TRBV4-1	TRBJ2-1	-	CASSQLQQGANEQFF	TGCGCCAGCAGCCAACTCCAACAGGGGGCGAATGAGCAGTTCTTC
-	TRBV4-2	TRBJ1-4	-	CASSLGLTRMEKLFF	TGTGCCAGCAGCCTTGGACTCACTCGGATGGAAAAACTGTTTTTT
-	TRBV11-3	TRBJ2-1	-	CASSPRLGGYNEQFF	TGTGCCAGCAGTCCCCGTTTAGGGGGTTACAATGAGCAGTTCTTC
-	TRBV7-9	TRBJ2-7	-	CASSLERSSYEQYF	TGTGCCAGCAGCTTAGAGCGGAGCTCCTACGAGCAGTACTTC
-	TRBV21-1	TRBJ2-7	-	CASSKGAVTWTSPYEQYF	TGTGCCAGCAGCAAAGGGGCTGTTACGTGGACTTCCCCCTACGAGCAGTACTTC
-	TRBV2	TRBJ2-2	-	CASSFWGLGTGELFF	TGTGCCAGCAGTTTCTGGGGTCTGGGGACCGGGGAGCTGTTTTTT
-	TRBV28	TRBJ2-2	-	CASSRPNTGELFF	TGTGCCAGCAGCAGACCAAACACCGGGGAGCTGTTTTTT
TRBD1	TRBV30	TRBJ1-6	-	CAWRAYPGTGGYNSPLHF	TGTGCCTGGAGGGCATACCCCGGGACAGGGGGCTATAATTCACCCCTCCACTTT
-	TRBV28	TRBJ2-3	-	CASGYRPDTQYF	TGTGCCAGCGGCTACCGCCCGGATACGCAGTATTTT
-	TRBV30	TRBJ2-7	-	CAWSKGVSYEQYF	TGTGCCTGGAGCAAGGGGGTCTCCTACGAGCAGTACTTC
-	TRBV2	TRBJ2-1	-	CASRTSSYNEQFF	TGTGCCAGCAGGACTAGCTCCTACAATGAGCAGTTCTTC
-	TRBV11-2	TRBJ1-2	-	CASSLDGWLYGYTF	TGTGCCAGCAGCTTAGATGGCTGGCTTTATGGCTACACCTTC
-	TRBV7-2	TRBJ2-7	-	CASSVLPGTYEQYF	TGTGCCAGCAGCGTGTTACCGGGGACCTACGAGCAGTACTTC
-	TRBV5-1	TRBJ2-5	-	CASSLAGFQETQYF	TGCGCCAGCAGCTTGGCCGGGTTCCAAGAGACCCAGTACTTC
TRBD2	TRBV30	TRBJ2-7	-	CAWSAPRREYEQYF	TGTGCCTGGAGTGCACCCCGGCGGGAGTACGAGCAGTACTTC
TRBD2	TRBV6-1	TRBJ2-1	once	CASSEFWSGGRIFNEQFF	TGTGCCAGCAGTGAATTTTGGTCAGGCGGGAGGATTTTTAATGAGCAGTTCTTC
-	TRBV23-1	TRBJ2-7	-	CASSRTNSYEQYF	TGCGCCAGCAGCCGGACTAACTCCTACGAGCAGTACTTC
TRBD1	TRBV2	TRBJ2-2	-	CASRYFRDRGRGPVTGELFF	TGTGCCAGCAGATACTTTCGGGACAGGGGGCGAGGGCCGGTTACCGGGGAGCTGTTTTTT
-	TRBV10-2	TRBJ2-3	once	CASSEGSRNADTQYF	TGCGCCAGCAGTGAGGGATCTCGTAACGCAGATACGCAGTATTTT
TRBD2	TRBV5-6	TRBJ2-1	-	CASSLAGSSYNEQFF	TGTGCCAGCAGCCTAGCGGGCAGCTCCTACAATGAGCAGTTCTTC
-	TRBV11-2	TRBJ2-5	-	CASSLTSKRETQYF	TGTGCCAGCAGCTTGACCTCGAAGAGGGAGACCCAGTACTTC
-	TRBV5-1	TRBJ1-2	-	CASSLVAESYGYTF	TGCGCCAGCAGCTTGGTTGCGGAGAGCTATGGCTACACCTTC
-	TRBV11-2	TRBJ1-2	-	CASSFYGYTF	TGTGCCAGCAGCTTCTATGGCTACACCTTC
TRBD2	TRBV7-8	TRBJ2-5	-	CASSHTSVGETQYF	TGTGCCAGCAGCCACACTAGCGTGGGTGAGACCCAGTACTTC
TRBD2	TRBV7-2	TRBJ2-1	-	CASSFTSGSSLEQFF	TGTGCCAGCAGCTTCACTAGCGGGAGTTCACTTGAGCAGTTCTTC
-	TRBV4-1	TRBJ2-1	-	CASSKSGPYNEQFF	TGCGCCAGCAGCAAGAGCGGTCCCTACAATGAGCAGTTCTTC
-	TRBV4-1	TRBJ1-2	-	CASSPGDNYGYTF	TGCGCCAGTTCACCTGGAGATAACTATGGCTACACCTTC
-	TRBV11-2	TRBJ2-3	-	CASSLSDTQYF	TGTGCCAGCAGCTTATCAGATACGCAGTATTTT
-	TRBV9	TRBJ1-5	-	CASSVGGGDQPQHF	TGTGCCAGCAGCGTAGGTGGCGGTGATCAGCCCCAGCATTTT
-	TRBV28	TRBJ2-5	-	CASRNPRLETQYF	TGTGCCAGCAGGAACCCTCGGTTAGAGACCCAGTACTTC
TRBD2	TRBV7-6	TRBJ2-1	-	CASSLAAGGDNEQFF	TGTGCCAGCAGCTTAGCAGCGGGAGGCGACAATGAGCAGTTCTTC
-	TRBV5-1	TRBJ2-5	-	CASNEGVWRETQYF	TGCGCCAGCAATGAGGGAGTATGGAGAGAGACCCAGTACTTC
-	TRBV30	TRBJ2-6	-	CAWSTGLSGANVLTF	TGTGCCTGGAGTACGGGCCTCTCTGGGGCCAACGTCCTGACTTTC
-	TRBV7-6	TRBJ2-3	-	CASSLGGASRTDTQYF	TGTGCCAGCAGCTTAGGGGGGGCATCGCGCACAGATACGCAGTATTTT
-	TRBV10-3	TRBJ2-7	once	CAISLDSNSREQYF	TGTGCCATCAGTTTGGACAGTAATTCAAGGGAGCAGTACTTC
-	TRBV5-4	TRBJ2-1	-	CASSLLLRSRSYNEQFF	TGTGCCAGCAGCTTGTTGCTCAGGTCGAGGTCCTACAATGAGCAGTTCTTC
-	TRBV13	TRBJ2-1	-	CASSLRRGQYNEQFF	TGTGCCAGCAGCTTACGGCGGGGACAGTACAATGAGCAGTTCTTC
TRBD1	TRBV5-4	TRBJ2-1	-	CASSSSSRQGVSEQFF	TGTGCCAGCAGCTCGAGCTCGCGACAGGGAGTTTCTGAGCAGTTCTTC
-	TRBV5-5	TRBJ2-1	-	CASSFSLDEQFF	TGTGCCAGCAGCTTCAGCCTCGATGAGCAGTTCTTC
-	TRBV2	TRBJ2-5	-	CARKRTETQYF	TGTGCCAGGAAACGAACAGAGACCCAGTACTTC
-	TRBV28	TRBJ1-5	-	CASSLVSGNQPQHF	TGTGCCAGCAGTTTAGTCTCCGGCAATCAGCCCCAGCATTTT
-	TRBV9	TRBJ2-7	-	CASSEGPSYEQYF	TGTGCCAGCAGCGAGGGACCCTCCTACGAGCAGTACTTC
-	TRBV6-1	TRBJ1-4	-	CASSDPQGTNEKLFF	TGTGCCAGCAGTGATCCCCAGGGAACTAATGAAAAACTGTTTTTT